This is a list of T cell receptor beta chains from one sample in a study of shared clonotypes between healthy human individuals. The assay was immunoSEQ multiplex PCR, and TCRdb's table has in-frame clones only and misses some. In the table there are about 560,000 clones, around three quarters of which are singletons. The sequenced sample consisted of PBMCs. These receptors were taken from a woman aged 40 to 50 in good health. Some clones in this sample may be carry-over from other donors' samples. Both conserved end residues are part of each CDR3. The D gene is left open where the match is weak. Rows give clone size only sometimes, using once, few, many, or a class for an expanded clone.

cdr3_length	d_call	clone_size	v_call	j_call	cdr3_nt	cdr3_aa
15	NA	NA	TRBV4-3	TRBJ1-5	TGCGCCAGCAGCCAAGATGGGGCCCTCAATCAGCCCCAGCATTTT	CASSQDGALNQPQHF
16	TRBD1	NA	TRBV18	TRBJ1-1	TGTGCCAGCTCACCCGGGACAGGGGAGTGGAACACTGAAGCTTTCTTT	CASSPGTGEWNTEAFF
15	NA	NA	TRBV7-9	TRBJ2-3	TGTGCCAGCAGCAGGAGGGAGAGTTGGACAGATACGCAGTATTTT	CASSRRESWTDTQYF
14	TRBD2	NA	TRBV19	TRBJ2-5	TGTGCCAGTAGTATACGGGCGGGAGTAGAGACCCAGTACTTC	CASSIRAGVETQYF
14	NA	NA	TRBV7-9	TRBJ2-7	TGTGCCAGCAGCTTAGTTCCCGGCCAAGGGGAGCAGTACTTC	CASSLVPGQGEQYF
15	TRBD2	NA	TRBV7-9	TRBJ2-7	TGTGCCAGCAGCGCCACTTCGGCGGGAGTACACGAGCAGTACTTC	CASSATSAGVHEQYF
13	TRBD1	many	TRBV30	TRBJ2-5	TGTGCCTGGAGTGAGGGGGCCCAAGAGACCCAGTACTTC	CAWSEGAQETQYF
12	NA	NA	TRBV30	TRBJ1-2	TGTACCTGGGGCAGGGACGCGTATGGCTACACCTTC	CTWGRDAYGYTF
12	TRBD1	once	TRBV6-5	TRBJ2-1	TGTGCCAACAGGGGGCCCTACAATGAGCAGTTCTTC	CANRGPYNEQFF
15	NA	NA	TRBV30	TRBJ1-1	TGTGCCTGGAGTGACAGGCGGGGGGCAGGTACTGAAGCTTTCTTT	CAWSDRRGAGTEAFF
18	NA	once	TRBV7-9	TRBJ1-3	TGTGCCAGCAGCTTAGTTCGGTACTCCTTCTTCTCTGGAAACACCATATATTTT	CASSLVRYSFFSGNTIYF
18	NA	NA	TRBV5-1	TRBJ2-1	TGCGCCAGCAGCCCGGCCGGAGGGGCGGGAAATTCCTACAATGAGCAGTTCTTC	CASSPAGGAGNSYNEQFF
16	NA	NA	TRBV4-2	TRBJ2-3	TGTGCCAGCAGCCAGCTGACTGCGATCGACACAGATACGCAGTATTTT	CASSQLTAIDTDTQYF
18	NA	NA	TRBV18	TRBJ1-1	TGTGCCAGCTCACCACCACGAGGGAGAGGGCTGAGCGGCACTGAAGCTTTCTTT	CASSPPRGRGLSGTEAFF
17	NA	NA	TRBV2	TRBJ2-7	TGTGCCAGCAGTGATTCGATAGTGTCGGCTTGGAGATACGAGCAGTACTTC	CASSDSIVSAWRYEQYF
17	NA	NA	TRBV28	TRBJ2-2	TGTGCCAGCAGACCGATGGTGAGGGACACGAACACCGGGGAGCTGTTTTTT	CASRPMVRDTNTGELFF
14	TRBD2	NA	TRBV7-2	TRBJ2-2	TGTGCCAGCAGCTCGGGAGGGGGCACCGGGGAGCTGTTTTTT	CASSSGGGTGELFF
14	NA	NA	TRBV29-1	TRBJ1-3	TGCAGCGTTGGGGGGGACGGCTCTGGAAACACCATATATTTT	CSVGGDGSGNTIYF